This T cell receptor (beta chain) was identified during a study of blood T cell repertoires in COVID-19. Study-level information: Donors in the United States, Italy and Spain gave samples during acute or convalescent COVID-19. PBMCs, B-cell-depleted T cells, or T cells were the source of the cDNA or gDNA that made up the material.

Germline lookup yields CDR1 SGHNT and CDR2 YYREEE (reference sequence). J was trimmed by 5 bases and V by 0 bases; bases with no gene match: 5. The CDR3 spans 17 residues. Original handling: Nucleated cell counts were estimated from reference gene primer amplification. Only in-frame clones appear in the TCRdb table, and some are missing; sequencing was by immunoSEQ multiplex PCR. The D gene and trimming were derived from the DNA, and the V and J assignments and clone size from that table. Of 42,000 or so clones in the sample, approximately 91% were seen once. This TCR was sampled from a human donor in a cohort sampled during active COVID-19. V usage is TRBV5-4 and J usage is TRBJ2-5; TRBD2 aligns across 15 bases. The specimen sequenced was peripheral blood. This CDR3 is CASSLAPGTSGGETQYF. The CDR3 bases are TGTGCCAGCAGCTTGGCTCCCGGGACTAGCGGGGGGGAGACCCAGTACTTC.